The 8 T cell receptor beta chains in this list originate from one sample, sequenced in a study of blood T cell repertoires in COVID-19 (dated by TCRdb to 2020 to 2021). Libraries came from the immunoSEQ multiplex PCR assay. TCRdb stores this immuneACCESS table with in-frame sequences only. Part of the clones is absent; in the studies checked, under half of the shortfall reflects unresolved V genes, and no reason is known for the rest. The sample table holds some 390,000 clones, of which around 89% were seen once. The top ten hold 1.1% of the sample. Sequences were obtained from PBMCs or T cells enriched from blood (not recorded which). These receptors originate from a man aged 30-40 years who had recovered from COVID-19.

This chain links TRBV7-9 with TRBJ1-5; D gene uncertain. CDR3 length: 14 residues. Trimming removed 0 bases at V and 5 bases at J, with 8 bases between. The germline gives CDR1 SEHNR, CDR2 FQNEAQ (reference sequence). The CDR3 region is CASSLATGDQPQHF. CDR3 sequence (DNA): TGTGCCAGCAGCTTAGCCACCGGGGATCAGCCCCAGCATTTT. The whole variable domain, remainder taken from reference TRBV7-9 and TRBJ1-5, is DTGVSQNPRHKITKRGQNVTFRCDPISEHNRLYWYRQTLGQGPEFLTYFQNEAQLEKSRLLSDRFSAERPKGSFSTLEIQRTEQGDSAMYLCASSLATGDQPQHFGDGTRLSIL.

V usage is TRBV21-1 and J usage is TRBJ1-3. TRBV21-1 is described as a pseudogene. CDR3 size: 16 residues. In DNA form, the CDR3 reads TGTGCCAGCAGCAAATGGGCCGGGGGTGGAGGAAACACCATATATTTT. Its protein is CASSKWAGGGGNTIYF.

V is TRBV5-5 and J is TRBJ2-4, with D perhaps TRBD2 (5 bases). This CDR3 is built from 12 residues. Looked up from germline, CDR1 is SGHKS and CDR2 is YYEKEE (reference sequence). Trimming stripped 4 bases from V and 15 bases from J, with 17 bases between. CDR3 in amino acids: CASSPSPQEAYF. The CDR3 bases are TGTGCCAGCAGCCCATCCCCCCAGGAGGCGTACTTC.

The chain uses TRBV15 and TRBJ1-1; D unclear. Per germline, CDR1 LNHNV and CDR2 YYDKDF (reference sequence). V lost 0 bases, J lost 0 bases, and 11 bases lay in between. The CDR3 is 16 residues long. CDR3 in amino acids: CATSRDQREMNTEAFF. CDR3 nucleotides: TGTGCCACCAGCAGAGATCAACGGGAGATGAACACTGAAGCTTTCTTT.

The CDR3 reads CASSPGTGGNYGYTF. The CDR3 DNA reads as TGTGCCAGCAGTCCCGGGACAGGGGGGAACTATGGCTACACCTTC. The genes are TRBV27 and TRBJ1-2; TRBD1 matches 11 bases. The CDR3 is made up of 15 amino acids. Trimming cost V 5 bases and J 2 bases; bases outside gene matches: 4. Germline CDR1 MNHEY, CDR2 SMNVEV (reference sequence).

The chain recombines TRBV27 with TRBJ1-5, with D hard to call. This CDR3 comprises 13 residues. Trimming took off 5 bases at V and 7 bases at J, with 12 bases between the two ends. Germline loops: CDR1 MNHEY, CDR2 SMNVEV (reference sequence). CDR3 region: CASSGYGGQPQHF. CDR3 bases: TGTGCCAGCAGTGGATATGGCGGCCAGCCCCAGCATTTT.

The CDR3 sequence is CASSGLAGVPDTQYF. CDR3 coding DNA: TGTGCCAGCAGCGGGCTAGCGGGAGTGCCAGATACGCAGTATTTT. The chain recombines TRBV9 with TRBJ2-3, with 10 bases fitting TRBD2. The germline V gene encodes CDR1 SGDLS and CDR2 YYNGEE. V lost 3 bases and J lost 4; bases outside the gene matches: 5. The CDR3 has 15 residues. The full variable domain, completed using reference TRBV9 and TRBJ2-3, is DSGVTQTPKHLITATGQRVTLRCSPRSGDLSVYWYQQSLDQGLQFLIQYYNGEERAKGNILERFSAQQFPDLHSELNLSSLELGDSALYFCASSGLAGVPDTQYFGPGTRLTVL.

The J gene is TRBJ2-7, the V gene TRBV19, with TRBD2 identical over 14 bases. The germline CDR1 and CDR2 sequences are LNHDA and SQIVND (reference sequence). V was clipped by 5 bases and J by 5 bases; unmatched bases: 5. CDR3 length equals 15 residues. CDR3 sequence reads: CASSPPTSGRDEQYF. The DNA of the CDR3 is TGTGCCAGTAGTCCCCCGACTAGCGGGAGGGACGAGCAGTACTTC.